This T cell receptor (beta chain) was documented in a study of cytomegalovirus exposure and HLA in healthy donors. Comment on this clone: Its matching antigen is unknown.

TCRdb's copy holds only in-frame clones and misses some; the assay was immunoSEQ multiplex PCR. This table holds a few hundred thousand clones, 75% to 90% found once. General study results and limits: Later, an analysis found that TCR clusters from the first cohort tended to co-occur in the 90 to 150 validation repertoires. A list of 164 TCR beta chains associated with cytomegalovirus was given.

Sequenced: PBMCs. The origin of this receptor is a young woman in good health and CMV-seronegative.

CDR3 nucleotides: TGCGCCAGCAGCCGACAGGGGGTTAGCACAGATACGCAGTATTTT. Its translation: CASSRQGVSTDTQYF. The J gene is TRBJ2-3, the V gene TRBV4-3; 9 nucleotides agree with TRBD1. There are 15 residues in the CDR3. Germline assignment: CDR1 LGHNA and CDR2 YSLEER. After removal of 4 bases from V and 0 bases from J, the junction contained 2 bases not matched to a gene.